One and the same sample provided the 5 T cell receptor beta chains below, sequenced in a study of blood T cell repertoires in COVID-19 (dated by TCRdb to between 2020 and 2021). Library preparation employed the immunoSEQ multiplex PCR assay. This is the immuneACCESS table as TCRdb keeps it, with only in-frame sequences that have V and J called. A part of the clones is gone; compared with another copy, unresolved V genes explain less than half, and the rest is unexplained. The sample table records 110,000 or so clones; around 83% of these occur just once. Jointly, the top ten make up 5.5% of the sample. Sequences were obtained from peripheral blood. The source of these receptors is a woman aged 60-75 years with COVID-19, enrolled during active disease.

V usage is TRBV11-2 and J usage is TRBJ1-2; D is unresolved. Germline V lookup: CDR1 SGHAT, CDR2 FQNNGV. The CDR3 has 16 residues. Trimming left V 5 bases short and J 0 bases short, with 16 bases between. In DNA, the CDR3 is TGTGCCAGCAGCCGCTCGGATCGGAGGTCTAACTATGGCTACACCTTC. It codes for CASSRSDRRSNYGYTF.

This chain links TRBV30 with TRBJ1-6, with D tentatively TRBD1 (6 bases). The CDR3 runs to 13 residues. Germline CDR1 GTSNPN, CDR2 SVGIG (reference sequence). The V and J ends lost 4 bases and 7 bases respectively, with 11 bases between them. CDR3 sequence reads: CAWTGTKNSPLHF. In DNA, the CDR3 is TGTGCCTGGACCGGGACAAAAAATTCACCCCTCCACTTT.

The chain combines TRBV18 with TRBJ1-5; D may be TRBD1 (6 bases). CDR1 is KGHSH, CDR2 LQKENI, per germline. V lost 4 bases and J 0 bases, leaving 13 bases between the germline ends. This CDR3 comprises 16 residues. CDR3 nucleotides: TGTGCCAGCTCACGAACGACAGGAGATAGCAATCAGCCCCAGCATTTT. This translates into CASSRTTGDSNQPQHF.

V gene TRBV5-4 combines with J gene TRBJ2-1, with 13 bases fitting TRBD2. CDR3 size: 15 residues. Germline assignment: CDR1 SGHNT and CDR2 YYREEE (reference sequence). V lost 6 bases to trimming and J lost 8 bases; unmatched junction nucleotides: 8. The CDR3 coding sequence is TGTGCCAGCACCAGGACTAGCGGGGGAAGCTATGAGCAGTTCTTC. It is translated as CASTRTSGGSYEQFF.

The CDR3 bases are TGCGCCAGCAGCTTGGACGGACAGATGAACACTGAAGCTTTCTTT. This codes for CASSLDGQMNTEAFF. This chain uses TRBV5-1 with TRBJ1-1, with D perhaps TRBD1 (6 bases). CDR1 and CDR2 (germline): SGHRS, YFSETQ. This CDR3 is built from 15 residues. Trimming cost V 0 bases and J 0 bases, with 9 bases left between them.